The subject of this entry is one T cell receptor beta chain. Its antigen remains unidentified. No base quality information exists; no much larger clone differs at one position. The immunoSEQ Assay, a bias-controlled multiplex PCR, was used to amplify TCRbeta CDR3 regions from genomic DNA. Per the authors' processing: Nucleated cell counts per sample were estimated from amplification of reference gene primers within the assay. To quantify the absolute abundance of each unique TCRbeta CDR3 rearrangement, sequence reads were collapsed and filtered. For each sample, productive Simpson clonality was calculated as the square root of Simpson's diversity index across productive rearrangements. Not all clones reach the TCRdb copy of this immuneACCESS table, which keeps in-frame sequences only. Checked studies attribute under half of the gap to unresolved V genes and leave the rest unexplained. V and J calls and clone size come straight from that table; D and trimming were deduced from the DNA. The sample contains approximately 190,000 clones, under 90% of them found a single time. The ten largest account for about 6% of the sample.

Each collaborating institution followed its own protocols to collect whole blood in K2EDTA tubes. Collaborator samples were shipped for TCRbeta analysis as frozen whole blood, isolated PBMCs, or DNA extracted from either sample type. CDR1 and CDR2 were assigned from the germline V gene as KGHDR and SFDVKD. The junction shows trimming of 3 bases on V and 7 bases on J, and the gene matches do not reach 4 bases of it. Spanning cysteine to phenylalanine, the CDR3 consists of 15 amino acids. Only CDR3 DNA is held: 45 bases, read in frame from base 1. The data derive from a study of blood T cell repertoires in COVID-19 (dated by TCRdb to about 2020). About the study as a whole: Samples from collaborators originated in the United States, Italy and Spain and spanned both the acute and convalescent phases of COVID-19. The prospective study material was composed of cDNA or gDNA derived from T cells, B-cell-depleted T cells, or PBMCs. The dataset comprised deeply sampled blood TCRbeta repertoires from subjects exposed to, actively infected with, or recovered from COVID-19. A freely available public database, intended as a resource for researchers studying the immune response to SARS-CoV-2, is where the repertoires were released. The samples were drawn from two sources: the first 160 participants of the ongoing ImmuneRACE study, and about 1,300 subjects contributed by 6 global collaborators. The sample metadata nearly always contained a de-identified subject ID, COVID-19 status, age in years and sex. HLA class I and class II types, where available, came from metadata supplied by the sample provider rather than from assay-based typing.

The investigation overall reported the following: The quantity of clinical and demographic metadata differed by source and by participant and was supplied without curation.

The V gene is TRBV24-1 and the J gene is TRBJ1-6; TRBD1 agrees with 8 junctional bases. Sequenced sample: peripheral blood. This receptor was obtained from an elderly man with acute or convalescent COVID-19. The bases are TGTGCCACCAGTGATGGGGGACAGGTGAATTCACCCCTCCACTTT. This codes for CATSDGGQVNSPLHF.